Each of the 17 T cell receptor beta chains below was sequenced from the same sample in a study of CD8 T cells in ankylosing spondylitis. Study outcomes and limitations: The study identified a TCR beta motif of under ten highly homologous variants that appeared characteristic of ankylosing spondylitis blood.

One entry per CDR3 protein, called by TCRdb with MiXCR from the 5' RACE reads. The table includes more than 500,000 distinct CDR3 sequences, under 5.5% detected once. No antigens are known for them. What was sequenced was blood, either unsorted or a sorted T cell fraction (not recorded which). These receptors were taken from a male donor with ankylosing spondylitis.

In its sample, this clonotype was seen many times. The V and J genes are TRBV6-2 or TRBV6-3 and TRBJ2-1; D may be TRBD2 (6 bases). Trimming shortened V by 6 bases and J by 2 bases, and 14 bases separated the two germline ends. Germline assignment: CDR1 MNHEY and CDR2 SVGEGT. This CDR3 contains 15 residues. CDR3 protein: CASSSGLQTYNEQFF. The CDR3 bases are TGTGCCAGCAGCTCGGGACTCCAAACCTACAATGAGCAGTTCTTC.

Ten or more counts support this clonotype. In DNA form, the CDR3 reads TGTGCCAGCAGCTCGAGGACAGGGCACATAGACCAGCCCCAGCATTTT. Amino acids: CASSSRTGHIDQPQHF. The chain recombines TRBV7-9 with TRBJ1-5, with 8 bases lining up with TRBD1. Germline trimming cut 4 bases from V and 7 bases from J; bases unmatched to any gene: 12. In germline, CDR1 is SEHNR, CDR2 FQNEAQ (reference sequence). This CDR3 spans 16 amino acids. The whole variable domain, filled in from reference TRBV7-9 and TRBJ1-5, reads DTGVSQNPRHKITKRGQNVTFRCDPISEHNRLYWYRQTLGQGPEFLTYFQNEAQLEKSRLLSDRFSAERPKGSFSTLEIQRTEQGDSAMYLCASSSRTGHIDQPQHFGDGTRLSIL.

At least ten counts were recorded for this clonotype. V usage is TRBV4-2 and J usage is TRBJ2-2; the D is unclear. CDR1 is LGHNA and CDR2 is YNFKEQ in the germline V gene. The CDR3 sequence is 18 residues long. V shed 7 bases and J shed 4 bases, with 25 bases lying between them. CDR3 sequence reads: CASTLRILGSTVTGELFF. In DNA, the CDR3 is TGTGCCAGCACTCTCCGTATTTTGGGGTCTACGGTCACCGGGGAGCTGTTTTTT.

There are a few counts of this clonotype. The chain is built from TRBV20-1 and TRBJ2-5; D perhaps matches TRBD2 (5 bases). Germline V gene sequence: CDR1 DFQATT, CDR2 SNEGSKA (reference sequence). The V end was cut by 2 bases, the J end by 3 bases, with 16 bases between. The CDR3 runs 15 residues. CDR3 region: CSARNRRLGEETQYF. In nucleotides, the CDR3 is TGCAGTGCTAGAAATAGGCGGCTCGGGGAAGAGACCCAGTACTTC.

The chain has TRBV27 and TRBJ1-2; 7 positions match TRBD1. The CDR3 totals 13 residues. V was pared by 3 bases and J by 6 bases, with 4 bases of the junction left unmatched. Germline V gene data show CDR1 as MNHEY and CDR2 as SMNVEV (reference sequence). This CDR3 reads CASSFPGGNGYTF. Written as DNA, the CDR3 is TGTGCCAGCAGTTTCCCAGGGGGAAATGGCTACACCTTC.

At least ten counts were recorded for this clonotype. The J gene is TRBJ2-7, the V gene TRBV7-2; tentatively, D is TRBD1 (6 bases). In germline, CDR1 is SGHTA, CDR2 FQGNSA. The CDR3 covers 15 residues. Trimming pared 5 bases from V and 4 bases from J, leaving 18 bases between. In DNA form, the CDR3 reads TGTGCCAGCAGCCCCCGCGTAGGGACAAGGTACGAGCAGTACTTC. Encoded protein: CASSPRVGTRYEQYF.

This rearrangement joins TRBV3-1 to TRBJ2-6, with 9 bases matching TRBD1. The trim removed 4 bases at V and 0 bases at J, leaving 4 bases unmatched. There are 17 residues in the CDR3. Germline V CDR1 and CDR2: LGHDT, YNNKEL (reference sequence). The CDR3 DNA follows: TGTGCCAGCAGCCCTCGGACAGGGGTCTCTGGGGCCAACGTCCTGACTTTC. Protein sequence: CASSPRTGVSGANVLTF.

This clonotype was counted many times. In DNA, the CDR3 is TGCAGTGCTTGGACGAACCGGCGCGAGCAGTACTTC. It codes for CSAWTNRREQYF. The rearrangement links TRBV20-1 to TRBJ2-7, with no clear D. This CDR3 region has 12 residues. In germline, CDR1 is DFQATT, CDR2 SNEGSKA (reference sequence). Trimming left V 5 bases short and J 6 bases short, with 14 bases between.

This clonotype was observed many times. This sequence joins TRBV10-3 and TRBJ2-1; D call uncertain. In germline, CDR1 is ENHRY, CDR2 SYGVKD. The CDR3 runs 12 residues. Trimming left V 10 bases short and J 1 base short, with 8 bases between. CDR3 amino acids: CATAPSYNEQFF. The CDR3 bases are TGTGCCACCGCTCCATCCTACAATGAGCAGTTCTTC.

This clonotype was recorded many times. This chain connects TRBV7-9 to TRBJ2-7, with 10 bases that match TRBD1. Germline V gene sequence: CDR1 SEHNR, CDR2 FQNEAQ (reference sequence). V gave up 4 bases and J gave up 4 bases; unmatched junction bases: 7. The CDR3 consists of 15 residues. The CDR3 nucleotides read TGTGCCAGCAGCTATCGGACAGGGGGAAATTACGAGCAGTACTTC. As protein: CASSYRTGGNYEQYF.

This clonotype has a handful of counts. V and J are TRBV20-1 and TRBJ2-7, with TRBD2 matching over 7 bases. Looked up from germline, CDR1 is DFQATT and CDR2 is SNEGSKA (reference sequence). Germline trimming cut 0 bases from V and 2 bases from J; bases unmatched to any gene: 7. The CDR3 consists of 15 residues. This chain's CDR3 is CSARDGRRGTYEQYF. The CDR3 coding sequence is TGCAGTGCTAGAGACGGAAGGCGGGGGACCTACGAGCAGTACTTC.

The chain has TRBV20-1 and TRBJ1-1, with TRBD1 as a possible D gene (5 bases). Germline V CDR1 and CDR2: DFQATT, SNEGSKA (reference sequence). V lost 0 bases and J lost 5, with 16 bases in between. The CDR3 length is 15 residues. CDR3 DNA: TGCAGTGCTAGAGATCGGCGAGGGGCGGGAACTGAAGCTTTCTTT. Protein sequence: CSARDRRGAGTEAFF.

This clonotype has a count of ten or more. The V gene is TRBV20-1, the J gene TRBJ2-1; TRBD2 agrees at 12 bases. CDR3 length: 15 amino acids. Germline assignment: CDR1 DFQATT and CDR2 SNEGSKA (reference sequence). Unmatched junction bases numbered 9, after V lost 3 bases and J lost 9 bases. CDR3 sequence (DNA): TGCAGTGCTAGTGCCACTAGCGGGAGGATTGGTGAGCAGTTCTTC. Its protein product is CSASATSGRIGEQFF.

This clonotype was seen ten or more times. The V and J genes are TRBV9 and TRBJ2-5, with TRBD1 as a possible D gene (6 bases). This CDR3 region has 16 residues. Germline assignment: CDR1 SGDLS and CDR2 YYNGEE. The V gene lost 0 bases and the J gene lost 4 bases, with 16 bases spanning the gap. The CDR3 DNA reads as TGTGCCAGCAGCGTAGAGAAGCGTAGAGGGGGAGAGACCCAGTACTTC. Its translation: CASSVEKRRGGETQYF.

At least ten counts were recorded for this clonotype. The CDR3 loop reads CASSFGPPSNGYTF. The CDR3 DNA follows: TGCGCCAGCAGCTTCGGACCTCCATCCAACGGCTACACCTTC. This chain uses TRBV5-1 with TRBJ1-2; D ambiguous. Trimming took 2 bases from V and 8 from J, leaving 16 bases between them. The V gene's germline CDR1 is SGHRS and CDR2 YFSETQ. The CDR3 consists of 14 residues. Based on the CDR3 plus reference TRBV5-1 and TRBJ1-2, the full variable domain is KAGVTQTPRYLIKTRGQQVTLSCSPISGHRSVSWYQQTPGQGLQFLFEYFSETQRNKGNFPGRFSGRQFSNSRSEMNVSTLELGDSALYLCASSFGPPSNGYTFGSGTRLTVV.

The gene calls are TRBV20-1 and TRBJ2-6; the D is unclear. V was clipped by 0 bases and J by 4 bases, with 19 bases between them. Per germline, CDR1 DFQATT and CDR2 SNEGSKA (reference sequence). The CDR3 is made up of 18 amino acids. Here the CDR3 DNA reads TGCAGTGCTAGAGATCTTCGCCTAAGCATATCCGGGGCCAACGTCCTGACTTTC. Its protein product is CSARDLRLSISGANVLTF.

The sample holds a few counts of this clonotype. The CDR3 sequence is CASGRGVGVTDTQYF. CDR3 bases: TGTGCCAGCGGCCGAGGGGTGGGAGTGACAGATACGCAGTATTTT. V and J are TRBV9 and TRBJ2-3; D possibly uses TRBD1 or TRBD2 (5 bases each). Trimming removed 7 bases at V and 3 bases at J, with 18 bases between. The CDR3 spans 15 residues. Germline V gene sequence: CDR1 SGDLS, CDR2 YYNGEE.